This T cell receptor beta chain was obtained from a study of T cell clusters in autoimmune cytopenias. Study conclusions and caveats: Active autoimmune hepatitis patients had about 3-fold fewer exclusive TRB clusters than healthy donors. Functional roles of the in silico T cell clusters still await experimental validation. TRB repertoire shifts in secondary cytopenia and chronic lymphocytic leukemia mostly reflected lymphoma, not autoimmunity. Physiological T cell clusters of healthy donors were apparently absent in primary autoimmune cytopenia patients.

TRB was amplified by touch-down multiplex PCR, primer pools A and B combined. TCRdb reprocessed the multiplex PCR reads, keeping one entry per CDR3 protein, no DNA. The sample table sets out thousands of distinct CDR3 sequences. Each sample's input was roughly 230 ng genomic DNA, 38,000 or so genome equivalents. Comment on this clonotype: What it binds is not known.

The CDR3 totals 17 residues. The germline CDR1 and CDR2 sequences are SGHTA and FQGNSA. The V and J genes are TRBV7-2 and TRBJ2-5; absent DNA, TCRdb's TRBD2 call cannot be checked. The clonotype originates from a human donor with an autoimmune cytopenia or autoimmune hepatitis (not recorded which). What was sequenced was peripheral blood. The CDR3 loop is CASSSGLAGGTQETQYF. Complete variable domain (other parts from reference TRBV7-2 and TRBJ2-5): GAGVSQSPSNKVTEKGKDVELRCDPISGHTALYWYRQSLGQGLEFLIYFQGNSAPDKSGLPSDRFSAERTGGSVSTLTIQRTQQEDSAVYLCASSSGLAGGTQETQYFGPGTRLLVL.